These 8 T cell receptor beta chains were all obtained from the same sample, sequenced in a study of identical twins. TCRdb re-analysed the 5' RACE reads in MiXCR, keeping a single row per CDR3 protein. This table has fewer than 450,000 distinct CDR3 sequences, 9% to 10% appearing once. Sequenced: naive T cells sorted from blood. Source of these receptors: a woman aged 45-59 years in good health.

This clonotype was recorded many times. The genes are TRBV29-1 and TRBJ2-5; D unclear. V was pared by 2 bases and J by 1 base, with 8 bases between. Germline values: CDR1 SQVTM, CDR2 ANQGSEA. CDR3 length: 13 residues. CDR3 residues: CSVEKGSQETQYF. CDR3 nucleotide sequence: TGCAGCGTTGAAAAAGGTTCCCAAGAGACCCAGTACTTC. The full variable domain, its missing parts supplied by reference TRBV29-1 and TRBJ2-5, is SAVISQKPSRDICQRGTSLTIQCQVDSQVTMMFWYRQQPGQSLTLIATANQGSEATYESGFVIDKFPISRPNLTFSTLTVSNMSPEDSSIYLCSVEKGSQETQYFGPGTRLLVL.

This clonotype was observed at least ten times. The CDR3 reads CASSQVGDSEKLFF. In nucleotides, the CDR3 is TGCGCCAGCAGCCAAGTGGGCGATAGCGAAAAACTGTTTTTT. The chain employs TRBV4-1 and TRBJ1-4, with D hard to call. Germline V gene sequence: CDR1 MGHRA, CDR2 YSYEKL. Between the trimmed V and J ends, which lost 1 base and 8 bases, there was a span of 11 bases. The CDR3 covers 14 residues.

This clonotype was recorded many times. The chain couples TRBV24-1 to TRBJ2-2, with 10 nucleotides matching TRBD2. CDR1 and CDR2 (germline): KGHDR, SFDVKD. The CDR3 runs 15 residues. J was trimmed by 4 bases and V by 10 bases; bases with no gene match: 8. This chain's CDR3 is CATSPSGRATGELFF. The DNA of the CDR3 is TGTGCCACAAGCCCCAGCGGGAGGGCCACCGGGGAGCTGTTTTTT.

This rearrangement joins TRBV2 to TRBJ2-1, with a possible D match to TRBD2 (6 bases). CDR1 and CDR2 from the germline V gene are SNHLY and FYNNEI. Deletions cut 7 bases from V and 4 bases from J, with 11 bases between. This CDR3 has 13 residues. The CDR3 DNA sequence: TGTGCCAGCACCGGGACTGGATACAATGAGCAGTTCTTC. Its protein is CASTGTGYNEQFF.

There are a few counts of this clonotype. This chain uses TRBV20-1 with TRBJ1-5, with 7 bases that match TRBD1. CDR3 length equals 16 residues. V was pared by 0 bases and J by 0 bases, with 5 bases of the junction left unmatched. CDR1 DFQATT and CDR2 SNEGSKA come from the germline V gene (reference sequence). The CDR3 nucleotides read TGCAGTGCTAGAGATACAGGGGAGATTAGCAATCAGCCCCAGCATTTT. This gives the protein CSARDTGEISNQPQHF.

V usage is TRBV12-3 or TRBV12-4 and J usage is TRBJ1-4, with 9 bases aligning to TRBD1. The trim removed 4 bases at V and 10 bases at J, leaving 7 bases unmatched. The length of the CDR3 is 14 residues. CDR3 sequence (DNA): TGTGCCAGCAGTTCTGGGACAGGGCTCGGAAAACTGTTTTTT. This encodes CASSSGTGLGKLFF.

This clonotype was seen ten or more times. The chain is built from TRBV7-9 and TRBJ2-7; D is unresolved. V was clipped by 4 bases and J by 4 bases, with 5 bases between them. Germline V gene data show CDR1 as SEHNR and CDR2 as FQNEAQ (reference sequence). The CDR3 totals 11 residues. CDR3 bases: TGTGCCAGCAGCTCCACTTACGAGCAGTACTTC. It translates to CASSSTYEQYF.

The CDR3 sequence is CASSTRNRTGELFF. In nucleotides, the CDR3 is TGCGCCAGCAGCACCCGCAACAGGACCGGGGAGCTGTTTTTT. The chain links TRBV5-1 to TRBJ2-2; TRBD1 is a possible D gene (5 bases). With 4 bases removed from V and 5 bases from J, the gap between germline ends came to 12 bases. This CDR3 spans 14 amino acids. The germline gives CDR1 SGHRS, CDR2 YFSETQ. Full variable domain (missing parts from reference TRBV5-1 and TRBJ2-2): KAGVTQTPRYLIKTRGQQVTLSCSPISGHRSVSWYQQTPGQGLQFLFEYFSETQRNKGNFPGRFSGRQFSNSRSEMNVSTLELGDSALYLCASSTRNRTGELFFGEGSRLTVL.